This passage covers 19 T cell receptor beta chains from one sample sequenced in a study of blood T cell repertoires in COVID-19. This table comes from immunoSEQ multiplex PCR, and its TCRdb copy is limited to in-frame clones, with some not included. The sample consists of 250,000 to 350,000 clones, about nine tenths of them appearing once. The sequenced sample consisted of PBMCs or T cells enriched from blood (not recorded which). These receptor sequences come from a woman aged 45 to 65 who had recovered from COVID-19.

This rearrangement joins TRBV15 to TRBJ1-3; 7 bases map to TRBD1. CDR3 length: 17 amino acids. Per germline, CDR1 LNHNV and CDR2 YYDKDF (reference sequence). With 5 bases clipped from V and 0 bases from J, the junction kept 10 bases outside the gene matches. CDR3 amino acids: CATSERGQPASGNTIYF. The DNA of the CDR3 is TGTGCCACCAGCGAAAGGGGACAGCCAGCCTCTGGAAACACCATATATTTT.

This clone was seen once. The chain recombines TRBV4-3 with TRBJ2-3; 11 positions agree with TRBD2. Germline-derived CDR1 and CDR2 are LGHNA and YSLEER. The V gene end was trimmed by 0 bases and the J gene end by 6 bases; junction bases not matched to a gene: 8. The CDR3 is made up of 17 amino acids. The CDR3 DNA follows: TGCGCCAGCAGCCAAGACAAAACTAGCGGGAGAGCGGATACGCAGTATTTT. Its translation: CASSQDKTSGRADTQYF.

The genes are TRBV30 and TRBJ1-3; a weak D match, TRBD1 (5 bases). The CDR3 runs 14 residues. Germline V lookup: CDR1 GTSNPN, CDR2 SVGIG (reference sequence). Deletions cut 0 bases from V and 3 bases from J, with 9 bases between. In DNA, the CDR3 is TGTGCCTGGAGTGTTGGGGGGTTTGGAAACACCATATATTTT. The encoded protein is CAWSVGGFGNTIYF.

The chain is built from TRBV20-1 and TRBJ2-1, with a tentative D call TRBD1 (5 bases). The CDR3 sequence is 11 residues long. With 6 bases removed from V and 10 bases from J, the gap between germline ends came to 13 bases. Germline V CDR1 and CDR2: DFQATT, SNEGSKA (reference sequence). This CDR3 is CSAPRGREQFF. CDR3 nucleotide sequence: TGCAGTGCCCCTAGGGGCCGGGAGCAGTTCTTC.

The chain couples TRBV7-2 to TRBJ2-2, with TRBD2 as a possible D gene (7 bases). The CDR3 has 15 residues. The ends were cut back, 4 bases at V and 4 bases at J, with 13 bases in the middle. CDR1 and CDR2 from the germline V gene are SGHTA and FQGNSA. DNA of the CDR3: TGTGCCAGCAGCTACCTGGGAGGGGGCACCGGGGAGCTGTTTTTT. This sequence encodes CASSYLGGGTGELFF.

The chain has TRBV9 and TRBJ2-3; D possibly corresponds to TRBD1 (7 bases). CDR3 length: 16 residues. Trimming pared 4 bases from V and 2 bases from J, leaving 17 bases between. The V gene's germline CDR1 is SGDLS and CDR2 YYNGEE. CDR3 DNA: TGTGCCAGCAGCCCCAGGGGGACTTCCTACACAGATACGCAGTATTTT. Translated, it gives CASSPRGTSYTDTQYF.

The genes are TRBV5-1 and TRBJ1-2; TRBD1 matches at 7 bases. This CDR3 has 15 amino acids. CDR1 SGHRS and CDR2 YFSETQ come from the germline V gene. V shed 4 bases and J 7 bases; nucleotides not matched to a gene: 13. CDR3 nucleotides: TGCGCCAGCAGCCAAGGGGCTGGGACAGCTGCTGGCTACACCTTC. This translates into CASSQGAGTAAGYTF.

This clone was observed a single time. Here the CDR3 reads CASRYPGSLTHNEQFF. CDR3 coding DNA: TGTGCCAGTAGATACCCAGGGTCCCTCACACACAATGAGCAGTTCTTC. The chain uses TRBV19 and TRBJ2-1; tentative D call: TRBD1 (5 bases). The CDR3 length is 16 residues. The germline gives CDR1 LNHDA, CDR2 SQIVND (reference sequence). Trimming removed 6 bases at V and 5 bases at J, with 20 bases between.

V usage is TRBV2 and J usage is TRBJ2-7; 10 bases fit TRBD2. V gave up 5 bases and J gave up 5 bases; unmatched junction bases: 6. Germline CDR1 reads SNHLY; CDR2 reads FYNNEI. This CDR3 has 14 amino acids. In nucleotides, the CDR3 is TGTGCCAGCAGTCAGCGGGAGGGCCGGAACGAGCAGTACTTC. It translates to CASSQREGRNEQYF.

CDR3 in DNA: TGTGCCAGCAGCTTCGTTCCGGGAGGACCCCAAGAGACCCAGTACTTC. This sequence encodes CASSFVPGGPQETQYF. The chain employs TRBV7-3 and TRBJ2-5; 7 bases align to TRBD2. This CDR3 spans 16 amino acids. The trim removed 3 bases at V and 1 base at J, leaving 8 bases unmatched. Germline CDR1 and CDR2: SGHTA and FQGTGA.

The V call is TRBV24-1, the J call TRBJ2-5; 9 bases match TRBD1. V was pared by 1 base and J by 5 bases, with 1 base of the junction left unmatched. This CDR3 comprises 14 residues. Germline V gene data show CDR1 as KGHDR and CDR2 as SFDVKD. The CDR3 loop is CATSDFGTGETQYF. CDR3 coding DNA: TGTGCCACCAGTGATTTTGGGACAGGGGAGACCCAGTACTTC.

This chain joins TRBV3-1 (or the pseudogene TRBV3-2) and TRBJ2-2; D is undetermined. Trimming pared 0 bases from V and 5 bases from J, leaving 10 bases between. Germline lookup yields CDR1 LGHDT and CDR2 YNNKEL (reference sequence). The CDR3 is made up of 15 amino acids. CDR3 in DNA: TGTGCCAGCAGCCAAGAGCCCGGAGTGACCGGGGAGCTGTTTTTT. Translating it yields CASSQEPGVTGELFF.

The chain employs TRBV5-6 and TRBJ2-5; the match to TRBD2 covers 9 bases. The length of the CDR3 is 15 residues. V gave up 2 bases and J gave up 5 bases; unmatched junction bases: 7. Germline CDR1 and CDR2: SGHDT and YYEEEE. This CDR3 reads CASSFRAGGRETQYF. The CDR3 coding sequence is TGTGCCAGCAGCTTTAGAGCGGGGGGTAGGGAGACCCAGTACTTC.

To note about this clone: The same CDR3 is also encoded by other DNA sequences in this sample. The genes are TRBV2 and TRBJ2-7, with 7 bases that match TRBD2. CDR1 is SNHLY, CDR2 FYNNEI, per germline. V gave up 3 bases and J gave up 2 bases; unmatched junction bases: 7. The CDR3 is made up of 15 amino acids. The DNA of the CDR3 is TGTGCCAGCAGTGACTGGGCTAGCGGAGCCTACGAGCAGTACTTC. Translating gives CASSDWASGAYEQYF.

This chain connects TRBV11-2 to TRBJ2-7, with TRBD2 identical over 10 bases. V shed 5 bases, J shed 7 bases, and the junction held 11 bases outside the gene matches. The CDR3 length is 15 residues. CDR1 is SGHAT, CDR2 FQNNGV, per germline. CDR3 bases: TGTGCCAGCAGCCTACCAGCGGGAGGGGGCGGGGAGCAGTACTTC. This codes for CASSLPAGGGGEQYF.

In its sample, this clone was seen a few times. DNA of the CDR3: TGTGCCAGCAGCCAAGCGGGACAGGGTAACGGAAAACTGTTTTTT. Translated, it gives CASSQAGQGNGKLFF. V and J are TRBV4-2 and TRBJ1-4, with 9 bases matching TRBD1. J lost 10 bases, V lost 1 base, and 7 bases had no gene match. The germline V gene encodes CDR1 LGHNA and CDR2 YNFKEQ. This CDR3 has 15 amino acids.

V and J are TRBV5-1 and TRBJ1-6, with TRBD1 as a possible D gene (6 bases). The germline CDR1 and CDR2 sequences are SGHRS and YFSETQ. This CDR3 is 15 amino acids long. The V end lost 0 bases, the J end lost 11 bases, and 15 bases lay between the germline ends. This CDR3 is CASSLVTGNLTPLHF. CDR3 bases: TGCGCCAGCAGCTTGGTCACAGGGAATTTGACACCCCTCCACTTT.

The chain links TRBV24-1 to TRBJ1-2; 7 bases map to TRBD1. The germline V gene has CDR1 KGHDR and CDR2 SFDVKD. The CDR3 has 15 amino acids. V shed 4 bases, J shed 7 bases, and the junction held 11 bases outside the gene matches. CDR3 sequence reads: CATSERDRFMSGYTF. The CDR3 coding sequence is TGTGCCACCAGTGAGCGGGACAGATTCATGTCTGGCTACACCTTC.

The chain has TRBV19 and TRBJ2-5, with D perhaps matching TRBD2 (6 bases). This CDR3 is 14 amino acids long. From germline, CDR1 is LNHDA and CDR2 SQIVND (reference sequence). With 6 bases removed from V and 1 base from J, the gap between germline ends came to 12 bases. The DNA for the CDR3 is TGTGCCAGTAGGAGAAATAGCGGCCAAGAGACCCAGTACTTC. Its translation: CASRRNSGQETQYF.